The 27 T cell receptor beta chains given below trace back to one sample, sequenced in a study of CD8+CD57+ T cells in acquired aplastic anemia. Genomic DNA, the template, was used for profiling of the TCR beta VDJ and CDR3. TCRdb redid the calling of the reads with MiXCR, one entry per CDR3 protein. Seen here are 200,000 to 250,000 distinct CDR3 sequences, 61% observed once, and the top ten hold approximately 30%. Sequenced input: sorted CD4+, CD8+, or CD8+CD57+ T cells (not recorded which) from PBMCs. These receptors all stem from a human donor in good health.

Details on this clonotype: Compared with germline, one end of the junction differs, possibly owing to a read error. The rearrangement joins TRBV7-7 to TRBJ1-1; D remains ambiguous. From germline, CDR1 is SSHAT and CDR2 FNYEAQ (reference sequence). The length of the CDR3 is 13 residues. The CDR3 spells CASSLRANTEAFF. The CDR3 region has the DNA TGTGCTAGCAGCTTAAGGGCGAACACTGAAGCTTTCTTT.

In regard to this clonotype: One end of the junction is discordant with germline, which a read error may explain. V usage is TRBV5-1 and J usage is TRBJ2-7, with TRBD1 matching over 8 bases. The germline CDR1 and CDR2 sequences are SGHRS and YFSETQ. The CDR3 is made up of 13 amino acids. The CDR3 loop is CASSQDRGHEQYF. The CDR3 DNA reads as TGTGCCAGCAGTCAAGACAGGGGCCACGAGCAGTACTTC.

This clonotype was found a few times. The CDR3 nucleotides read TGTGCCATCAGTGACAGTTCCTACGAGCAGTACTTC. This encodes CAISDSSYEQYF. The chain uses TRBV10-3 and TRBJ2-7; the D is unclear. Trimming left V 3 bases short and J 1 base short, with 4 bases between. The CDR3 runs 12 residues. Germline CDR1 reads ENHRY; CDR2 reads SYGVKD.

With regard to this clonotype: The conserved phenylalanine or tryptophan is not found at the CDR3 terminus, so this likely reflects a read error. The chain combines TRBV20-1 with TRBJ2-7; no clear D. V was pared by 1 base and J by 0 bases, with 10 bases between. This CDR3 is built from 14 residues. Germline V gene lookup returns CDR1 DFQATT and CDR2 SNEGSKA (reference sequence). Here the CDR3 DNA reads TGCAGTGCTAGAGTGCACACCTCCTCCTACGAGCAGTACTCC. This encodes CSARVHTSSYEQYS.

This clonotype was detected only once. J is TRBJ1-4 and V is TRBV19, with a possible D match to TRBD1 (5 bases). Germline V gene lookup returns CDR1 LNHDA and CDR2 SQIVND (reference sequence). CDR3 length: 13 amino acids. V dropped 9 bases and J dropped 5 bases, with 13 bases sitting between them. CDR3: CASNRLGNEKLFF. CDR3 nucleotide sequence: TGTGCCAGCAACAGGCTGGGGAATGAAAAACTGTTTTTT.

This clonotype was seen repeatedly, ten times or more. The chain recombines TRBV27 with TRBJ2-2; possibly TRBD1 for D (5 bases). The length of the CDR3 is 14 residues. From germline, CDR1 is MNHEY and CDR2 SMNVEV (reference sequence). The V end lost 5 bases, the J end lost 4 bases, and 11 bases lay between the germline ends. CDR3 nucleotide sequence: TGTGCCAGCAGTCGCCAGGGTACCACCGGGGAGCTGTTTTTT. Translating gives CASSRQGTTGELFF.

The rearrangement joins TRBV2 to TRBJ2-7; 8 bases fit TRBD2. The germline V gene encodes CDR1 SNHLY and CDR2 FYNNEI. J lost 7 bases, V lost 1 base, and 12 bases had no gene match. This CDR3 has 16 amino acids. The CDR3 DNA reads TGTGCCAGCAGTGAAGTTTTCGGGGGGGCCGCGGAAGAGCAGTACTTC. This sequence encodes CASSEVFGGAAEEQYF.

The chain recombines TRBV5-4 with TRBJ2-4; perhaps TRBD1 as D (5 bases). The V gene's germline CDR1 is SGHNT and CDR2 YYREEE (reference sequence). The V end was cut by 1 base, the J end by 7 bases, with 12 bases between. The CDR3 spans 14 residues. Written as DNA, the CDR3 is TGTGCCAGCAGCTTGAAGGGGTTGGGGAACATTCAGTACTTC. Amino acid sequence: CASSLKGLGNIQYF.

The genes are TRBV7-6 and TRBJ2-5; maybe TRBD2 (5 bases). The V end was cut by 11 bases, the J end by 2 bases, with 15 bases between. This CDR3 spans 13 amino acids. Germline loops: CDR1 SGHVS, CDR2 FNYEAQ. The CDR3 bases are TGTGCCGTGGCTGGCGGGCGGCAAGAGACCCAGTACTTC. Translated: CAVAGGRQETQYF. Based on the CDR3 plus reference TRBV7-6 and TRBJ2-5, the full variable domain is GAGVSQSPRYKVTKRGQDVALRCDPISGHVSLYWYRQALGQGPEFLTYFNYEAQQDKSGLPNDRFSAERPEGSISTLTIQRTEQRDSAMYRCAVAGGRQETQYFGPGTRLLVL.

There are a few counts of this clonotype. A much larger clone sits a single nucleotide away, making a read error possible. V gene TRBV7-9 combines with J gene TRBJ2-3; D uncertain. Germline V CDR1 and CDR2: SEHNR, FQNEAQ (reference sequence). This CDR3 contains 12 residues. Trimming took off 5 bases at V and 2 bases at J, with 5 bases between the two ends. CDR3 sequence: CASSQNTDTQYF. CDR3 nucleotides: TGTGCCAGCAGCCAAAACACAGATACGCAGTATTTT. The whole variable domain, remainder taken from reference TRBV7-9 and TRBJ2-3, is DTGVSQNPRHKITKRGQNVTFRCDPISEHNRLYWYRQTLGQGPEFLTYFQNEAQLEKSRLLSDRFSAERPKGSFSTLEIQRTEQGDSAMYLCASSQNTDTQYFGPGTRLTVL.

This clonotype has a count of ten or more. This rearrangement joins TRBV4-1 to TRBJ2-3; 9 bases fit TRBD2. After removal of 0 bases from V and 6 bases from J, the junction contained 7 bases not matched to a gene. Germline V lookup: CDR1 MGHRA, CDR2 YSYEKL. This CDR3 is 16 amino acids long. DNA of the CDR3: TGCGCCAGCAGCCAAGATTGGCTAGCGGGGACCGATACGCAGTATTTT. This translates into CASSQDWLAGTDTQYF.

J is TRBJ2-6 and V is TRBV2; D is ambiguous. Germline V lookup: CDR1 SNHLY, CDR2 FYNNEI. V gave up 7 bases and J gave up 0 bases, with 7 bases separating them. This CDR3 has 14 residues. The CDR3 DNA follows: TGTGCCAGCACCTTACCCTCTGGGGCCAACGTCCTGACTTTC. Protein: CASTLPSGANVLTF.

The V gene is TRBV25-1, the J gene TRBJ1-2; D gene ambiguous. V lost 3 bases to trimming and J lost 0 bases, with 20 bases between them. The CDR3 runs to 18 residues. The germline V gene has CDR1 MGHDK and CDR2 SYGVNS. The CDR3 loop reads CASSDEHQEPRANYGYTF. The CDR3 DNA follows: TGTGCCAGCAGTGACGAGCACCAGGAGCCGCGTGCTAACTATGGCTACACCTTC.

CDR3 DNA sequence: TGTGCCAGCAGCTTACCCCTAGGGGGGCGGACTGAAGCTTTCTTT. Encoded protein: CASSLPLGGRTEAFF. This chain joins TRBV7-2 and TRBJ1-1; D might be TRBD1 (6 bases). V lost 2 bases and J 5 bases, leaving 15 bases between the germline ends. The CDR3 extends over 15 amino acids. Looked up from germline, CDR1 is SGHTA and CDR2 is FQGNSA.

The chain combines TRBV6-1 with TRBJ2-5, with 8 bases lining up with TRBD1. The V and J ends lost 7 bases and 3 bases, in that order; junction bases with no gene match: 4. The germline V gene encodes CDR1 MNHNS and CDR2 SASEGT. The CDR3 loop spans 13 amino acids. The CDR3 region is CASNVQGEETQYF. In DNA form, the CDR3 reads TGTGCCAGCAATGTACAGGGGGAAGAGACCCAGTACTTC.

V is TRBV24-1 and J is TRBJ1-2; perhaps TRBD1 as D (6 bases). Germline V lookup: CDR1 KGHDR, CDR2 SFDVKD. The CDR3 totals 14 residues. The V end lost 4 bases, the J end lost 3 bases, and 11 bases lay between the germline ends. The CDR3 nucleotides are TGTGCCACCAGTGACTCCGGGACACACTATGGCTACACCTTC. Encoded protein: CATSDSGTHYGYTF.

In its sample, this clonotype was seen many times. The chain uses TRBV7-9 and TRBJ2-7; D is unresolved. The CDR3 length is 13 residues. Per germline, CDR1 SEHNR and CDR2 FQNEAQ (reference sequence). Between the trimmed V and J ends, which lost 5 bases and 2 bases, there was a span of 10 bases. DNA of the CDR3: TGTGCCAGCAGCCCTCCCCTGGCCTACGAGCAGTACTTC. This sequence encodes CASSPPLAYEQYF.

The chain combines TRBV10-2 with TRBJ1-2; 7 bases are shared with TRBD1. The CDR3 has 13 residues. V lost 4 bases and J lost 6; bases outside the gene matches: 5. Germline V lookup: CDR1 WSHSY, CDR2 SAAADI. The CDR3 DNA sequence: TGCGCCAGCAGTGCCGGGACAGTGGATGGCTACACCTTC. This encodes CASSAGTVDGYTF.

Turning to this clonotype: Here the CDR3 omits its conserved ending phenylalanine or tryptophan, so a read error is the likely source. The chain is built from TRBV7-8 and TRBJ2-3; 9 positions agree with TRBD2. After removal of 4 bases from V and 0 bases from J, the junction contained 2 bases not matched to a gene. The CDR3 spans 15 residues. The germline V gene has CDR1 SGHVS and CDR2 FQNEAQ. CDR3 in amino acids: CASSYTSGSTDTQYL. Written as DNA, the CDR3 is TGTGCCAGCAGCTACACTAGCGGGAGCACAGATACGCAGTATCTT.

Regarding this clonotype: A junction boundary mismatches the germline segment, possibly from a read error. The V gene is TRBV10-2, the J gene TRBJ2-5; tentatively, D is TRBD2 (6 bases). The CDR3 totals 11 residues. CDR1 is WSHSY, CDR2 SAAADI, per germline. The CDR3: CASSVAGTRYF. CDR3 sequence (DNA): TGCGCCAGCAGTGTCGCGGGGACCCGGTACTTC.

The chain has TRBV20-1 and TRBJ2-6; TRBD1 might be the D (5 bases). V shed 5 bases and J shed 15 bases, with 11 bases lying between them. The CDR3 extends over 10 amino acids. Germline CDR1 reads DFQATT; CDR2 reads SNEGSKA (reference sequence). The CDR3 nucleotides are TGCAGTGCTTTATCGACAGACCTGACTTTC. Residues: CSALSTDLTF.

Note on this clonotype: This may be a read error, as it is one base from a much larger clone. This chain links TRBV29-1 with TRBJ1-5, with 7 bases lining up with TRBD1. This CDR3 region has 13 residues. After removal of 6 bases from V and 5 bases from J, the junction contained 7 bases not matched to a gene. Germline-derived CDR1 and CDR2 are SQVTM and ANQGSEA. The CDR3 is CSVLGTGDQPQHF. For the CDR3, the DNA is TGCAGCGTCCTTGGTACAGGGGATCAGCCCCAGCATTTT.

CDR3 loop: CASSILPGGNQPQHF. As DNA, the CDR3 is TGTGCCAGTAGTATACTCCCGGGCGGAAATCAGCCCCAGCATTTT. J is TRBJ1-5 and V is TRBV19; no clear D. Per the germline V gene, CDR1 is LNHDA and CDR2 is SQIVND (reference sequence). Trimming took 2 bases from V and 4 from J, leaving 12 bases between them. The CDR3 is 15 amino acids.

The CDR3 nucleotides read TGTGCCATCAGAACCGACAGGAGGTATGATGGCTACACCTTC. Encoded protein: CAIRTDRRYDGYTF. The chain is built from TRBV10-3 and TRBJ1-2; TRBD1 might be the D (6 bases). The CDR3 is 14 residues long. The germline CDR1 and CDR2 sequences are ENHRY and SYGVKD. V was pared by 6 bases and J by 6 bases, with 17 bases between.

This clonotype was detected ten times or more. This chain connects TRBV6-6 to TRBJ1-6; TRBD1 agrees at 11 bases. J lost 18 bases, V lost 6 bases, and 13 bases had no gene match. The CDR3 runs 14 residues. CDR1 and CDR2 (germline): MNHNY, SVGAGI (reference sequence). The CDR3 is CASSTGQGAVGSHF. CDR3 coding DNA: TGTGCCAGCAGCACTGGACAGGGGGCAGTTGGATCCCACTTT.

This clonotype was observed a handful of times. Here the CDR3 DNA reads TGTGCCATCAGTCAATCTAGCGGGACGGCGGATGAGCAGTTCTTC. This sequence encodes CAISQSSGTADEQFF. The chain has TRBV10-3 and TRBJ2-1, with 9 nucleotides matching TRBD2. With V trimmed by 5 bases and J by 8 bases, 10 bases remained unmatched. CDR1 is ENHRY and CDR2 is SYGVKD in the germline V gene. The CDR3 extends over 15 amino acids.

This clonotype was picked up one time. The rearrangement uses TRBV7-9 and TRBJ2-5; possible D gene TRBD1, 5 bases. This CDR3 is 14 amino acids long. Germline-derived CDR1 and CDR2 are SEHNR and FQNEAQ (reference sequence). Trimming left V 2 bases short and J 5 bases short, with 12 bases between. The CDR3 bases are TGTGCCAGCAGCTTATTAAAGGGGTATGAGACCCAGTACTTC. It specifies CASSLLKGYETQYF.